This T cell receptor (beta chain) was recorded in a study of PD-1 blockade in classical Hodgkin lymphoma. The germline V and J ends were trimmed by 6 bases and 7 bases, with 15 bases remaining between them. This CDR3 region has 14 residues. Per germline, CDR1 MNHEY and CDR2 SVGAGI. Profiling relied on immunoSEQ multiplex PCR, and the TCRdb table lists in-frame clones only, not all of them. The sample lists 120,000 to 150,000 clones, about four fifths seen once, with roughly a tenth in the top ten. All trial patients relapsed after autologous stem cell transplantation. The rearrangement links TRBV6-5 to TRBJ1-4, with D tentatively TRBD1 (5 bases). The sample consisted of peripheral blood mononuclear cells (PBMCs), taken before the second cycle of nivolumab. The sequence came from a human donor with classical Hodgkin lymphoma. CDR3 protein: CASSSWGGGEKLFF. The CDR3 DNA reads TGTGCCAGCAGCAGCTGGGGCGGCGGTGAAAAACTGTTTTTT.